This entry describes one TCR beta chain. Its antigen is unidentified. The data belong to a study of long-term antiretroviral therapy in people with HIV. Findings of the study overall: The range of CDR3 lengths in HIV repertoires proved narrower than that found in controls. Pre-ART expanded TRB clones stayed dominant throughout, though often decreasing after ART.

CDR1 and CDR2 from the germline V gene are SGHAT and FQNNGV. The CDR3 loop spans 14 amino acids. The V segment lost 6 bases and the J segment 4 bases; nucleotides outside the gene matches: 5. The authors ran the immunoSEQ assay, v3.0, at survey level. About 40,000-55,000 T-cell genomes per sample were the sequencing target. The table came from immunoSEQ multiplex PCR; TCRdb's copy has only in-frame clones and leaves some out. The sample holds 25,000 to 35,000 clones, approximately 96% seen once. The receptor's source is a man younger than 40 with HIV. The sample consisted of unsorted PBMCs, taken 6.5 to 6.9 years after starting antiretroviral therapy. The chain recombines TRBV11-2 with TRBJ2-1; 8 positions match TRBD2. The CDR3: CASSREGRYNEQFF. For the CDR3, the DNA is TGTGCCAGCAGTCGGGAGGGCCGATACAATGAGCAGTTCTTC. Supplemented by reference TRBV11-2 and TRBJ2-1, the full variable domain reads EAGVAQSPRYKIIEKRQSVAFWCNPISGHATLYWYQQILGQGPKLLIQFQNNGVVDDSQLPKDRFSAERLKGVDSTLKIQPAKLEDSAVYLCASSREGRYNEQFFGPGTRLTVL.